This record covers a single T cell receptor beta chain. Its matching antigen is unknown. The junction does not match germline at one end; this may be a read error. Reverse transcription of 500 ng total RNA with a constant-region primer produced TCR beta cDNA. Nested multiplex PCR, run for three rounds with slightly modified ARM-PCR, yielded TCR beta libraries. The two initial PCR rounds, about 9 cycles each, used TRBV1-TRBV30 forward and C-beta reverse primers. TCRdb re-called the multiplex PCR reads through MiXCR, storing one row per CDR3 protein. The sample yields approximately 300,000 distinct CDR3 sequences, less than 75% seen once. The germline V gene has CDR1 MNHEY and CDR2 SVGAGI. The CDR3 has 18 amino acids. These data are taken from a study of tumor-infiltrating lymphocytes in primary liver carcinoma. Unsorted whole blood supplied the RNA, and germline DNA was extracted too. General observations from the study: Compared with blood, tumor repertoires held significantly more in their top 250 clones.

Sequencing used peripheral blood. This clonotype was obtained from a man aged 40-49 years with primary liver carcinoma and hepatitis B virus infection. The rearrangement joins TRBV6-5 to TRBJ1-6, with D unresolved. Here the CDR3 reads CASSHSDRLCSYNSPLHF. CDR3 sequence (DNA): TGTGCCAGCAGTCACTCCGACCGGCTGTGCTCCTATAATTCACCCCTCCACTTT.